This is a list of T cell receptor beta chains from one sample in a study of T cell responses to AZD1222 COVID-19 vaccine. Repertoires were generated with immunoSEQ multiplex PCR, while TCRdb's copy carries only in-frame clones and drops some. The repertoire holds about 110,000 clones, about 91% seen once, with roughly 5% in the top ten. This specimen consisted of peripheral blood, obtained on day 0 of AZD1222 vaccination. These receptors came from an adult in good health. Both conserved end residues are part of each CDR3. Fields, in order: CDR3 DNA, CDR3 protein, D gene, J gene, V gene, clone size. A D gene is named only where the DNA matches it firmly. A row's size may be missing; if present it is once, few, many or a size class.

CDR3nt: TGTGCCAGCACCGAGACAGCTAACTATGGCTACACCTTC
CDR3aa: CASTETANYGYTF
d_gene: .
j_gene: TRBJ1-2
v_gene: TRBV9
abundance: .

CDR3nt: TGTGCCGCGGGGGACAGGGGGTATAATTCACCCCTCCACTTT
CDR3aa: CAAGDRGYNSPLHF
d_gene: TRBD1
j_gene: TRBJ1-6
v_gene: TRBV19
abundance: once

CDR3nt: TGTGCCAGCAGTTCCGGACTGTCTGTTTATGGCTACACCTTC
CDR3aa: CASSSGLSVYGYTF
d_gene: .
j_gene: TRBJ1-2
v_gene: TRBV28
abundance: once

CDR3nt: TGTGCCAGCAGTAGCCTCGGGTTGGGGTCGGTAGATACGCAGTATTTT
CDR3aa: CASSSLGLGSVDTQYF
d_gene: .
j_gene: TRBJ2-3
v_gene: TRBV28
abundance: once

CDR3nt: TGCGCCAGCAGCTTGGGGGGGGACGAGACCCAGTACTTC
CDR3aa: CASSLGGDETQYF
d_gene: .
j_gene: TRBJ2-5
v_gene: TRBV5-1
abundance: .

CDR3nt: TGTGCCAGCAGTGACTCTGTCACCGGGGAGCTGTTTTTT
CDR3aa: CASSDSVTGELFF
d_gene: .
j_gene: TRBJ2-2
v_gene: TRBV6-4
abundance: .

CDR3nt: TGTGCCAGCAGGCCGTGGACTAGCGGGGCGAATGAGCAGTTCTTC
CDR3aa: CASRPWTSGANEQFF
d_gene: TRBD2
j_gene: TRBJ2-1
v_gene: TRBV28
abundance: .

CDR3nt: TGTGCCAGCAGCAGCGGGACAGGGAATTCACCCCTCCACTTT
CDR3aa: CASSSGTGNSPLHF
d_gene: TRBD1
j_gene: TRBJ1-6
v_gene: TRBV28
abundance: .

CDR3nt: TGTGCCAGCAGCTTAGGGGTGCGAGCCTACGAGCAGTACTTC
CDR3aa: CASSLGVRAYEQYF
d_gene: .
j_gene: TRBJ2-7
v_gene: TRBV11-2
abundance: .

CDR3nt: TGTGCCAGCAGCTTGGACGACCCCCAGGGTATGACCTTC
CDR3aa: CASSLDDPQGMTF
d_gene: .
j_gene: TRBJ1-2
v_gene: TRBV5-4
abundance: .

CDR3nt: TGTGCCAGCAGCCAGGGACTAGCGGGCCAGGAGACCCAGTACTTC
CDR3aa: CASSQGLAGQETQYF
d_gene: TRBD2
j_gene: TRBJ2-5
v_gene: TRBV4-2
abundance: .

CDR3nt: TGCGCCAGCAGCTTTCGACAGAGGATGGCAGATACGCAGTATTTT
CDR3aa: CASSFRQRMADTQYF
d_gene: .
j_gene: TRBJ2-3
v_gene: TRBV5-1
abundance: .

CDR3nt: TGTGCCAGCAGGATGACAGGTGGAGACTATGGCTACACCTTC
CDR3aa: CASRMTGGDYGYTF
d_gene: .
j_gene: TRBJ1-2
v_gene: TRBV7-2
abundance: .

CDR3nt: TGTGCCAGCCTCGGCCAGCGGGGGTTAGATACGCAGTATTTT
CDR3aa: CASLGQRGLDTQYF
d_gene: TRBD2
j_gene: TRBJ2-3
v_gene: TRBV7-8
abundance: few

CDR3nt: TGTGCCATCAGACAGGGAGCAACTAATGAAAAACTGTTTTTT
CDR3aa: CAIRQGATNEKLFF
d_gene: .
j_gene: TRBJ1-4
v_gene: TRBV10-3
abundance: .

CDR3nt: TGTGCCAGCTCACTCCACAGGGATGATGAAAAACTGTTTTTT
CDR3aa: CASSLHRDDEKLFF
d_gene: .
j_gene: TRBJ1-4
v_gene: TRBV18
abundance: .

CDR3nt: TGCGCCAGCTGGGACAGGGCGGGGGAGCAGTACTTC
CDR3aa: CASWDRAGEQYF
d_gene: TRBD1
j_gene: TRBJ2-7
v_gene: TRBV10-2
abundance: .

CDR3nt: TGTGCCATCGAACCGCCGGGACACAAAACCGGGGAGCTGTTTTTT
CDR3aa: CAIEPPGHKTGELFF
d_gene: .
j_gene: TRBJ2-2
v_gene: TRBV6-5
abundance: once

CDR3nt: TGCGCCAGCAGCCCCTGGGGGGGAACTGGTGGCTACACCTTC
CDR3aa: CASSPWGGTGGYTF
d_gene: .
j_gene: TRBJ1-2
v_gene: TRBV4-1
abundance: .

CDR3nt: TGTGCCAGCAGCGTAGTGGACAGCACAGATACGCAGTATTTT
CDR3aa: CASSVVDSTDTQYF
d_gene: .
j_gene: TRBJ2-3
v_gene: TRBV9
abundance: .

CDR3nt: TGTGCCAGCAGCTTAGCTACCAACACCGGGGAGCTGTTTTTT
CDR3aa: CASSLATNTGELFF
d_gene: .
j_gene: TRBJ2-2
v_gene: TRBV7-6
abundance: .

CDR3nt: TGTGCCAGCAGCGTAGGTAAGCAGCCCCAGCATTTT
CDR3aa: CASSVGKQPQHF
d_gene: .
j_gene: TRBJ1-5
v_gene: TRBV6-5
abundance: once

CDR3nt: TGTGCCAGCAGCTTCGGACTAACAGATACGCAGTATTTT
CDR3aa: CASSFGLTDTQYF
d_gene: .
j_gene: TRBJ2-3
v_gene: TRBV7-8
abundance: medium-sized

CDR3nt: TGTGCCAGCAGCTTAGCACCGGGGATCACAGATACGCAGTATTTT
CDR3aa: CASSLAPGITDTQYF
d_gene: .
j_gene: TRBJ2-3
v_gene: TRBV7-9
abundance: few

CDR3nt: TGTGCCAGCAGCTTAGTATCCGGCGGCAGGGGAGAGACCCAGTACTTC
CDR3aa: CASSLVSGGRGETQYF
d_gene: .
j_gene: TRBJ2-5
v_gene: TRBV7-2
abundance: once

CDR3nt: TGTGCCAGCAGCTTGTATTCAACAGGGAACTCTGGAAACACCATATATTTT
CDR3aa: CASSLYSTGNSGNTIYF
d_gene: .
j_gene: TRBJ1-3
v_gene: TRBV7-2
abundance: .

CDR3nt: TGTGCCAGCAGTTACTCGTGGGATCAGCCCCAGCATTTT
CDR3aa: CASSYSWDQPQHF
d_gene: .
j_gene: TRBJ1-5
v_gene: TRBV6-5
abundance: .

CDR3nt: TGTGCCATCAAGAGGTCGGGACAGGGAAACATTCAGTACTTC
CDR3aa: CAIKRSGQGNIQYF
d_gene: TRBD1
j_gene: TRBJ2-4
v_gene: TRBV10-3
abundance: .

CDR3nt: TGTGCCAGCAGTGAATACAGGGCCAATCAGCCCCAGCATTTT
CDR3aa: CASSEYRANQPQHF
d_gene: .
j_gene: TRBJ1-5
v_gene: TRBV25-1
abundance: .

CDR3nt: TGTGCCAGCTCACCACGGGACAGGGAGCCTGGCTACACCTTC
CDR3aa: CASSPRDREPGYTF
d_gene: TRBD1
j_gene: TRBJ1-2
v_gene: TRBV18
abundance: .

CDR3nt: TGTGCCAGCAGCTTAGTAGGATCGCAGGGAAGAGGATCACCCCTCCACTTT
CDR3aa: CASSLVGSQGRGSPLHF
d_gene: .
j_gene: TRBJ1-6
v_gene: TRBV7-8
abundance: .

CDR3nt: TGTGCCAGCAGCTTACTGGCTAGCGGGAACAATGAGCAGTTCTTC
CDR3aa: CASSLLASGNNEQFF
d_gene: TRBD2
j_gene: TRBJ2-1
v_gene: TRBV11-2
abundance: .

CDR3nt: TGTGCCAGCAGCCCCCTCATCCTAGCGGGGAGCACAGATACGCAGTATTTT
CDR3aa: CASSPLILAGSTDTQYF
d_gene: TRBD2
j_gene: TRBJ2-3
v_gene: TRBV6-2/TRBV6-3
abundance: .

CDR3nt: TGTGCCACCGGGGTCTCGAAGGGGTTCTCCACAGATACGCAGTATTTT
CDR3aa: CATGVSKGFSTDTQYF
d_gene: .
j_gene: TRBJ2-3
v_gene: TRBV27
abundance: .

CDR3nt: TGCGCCAGCAGCCAAGAGTCAGGGGTCTCTAGCACAGATACGCAGTATTTT
CDR3aa: CASSQESGVSSTDTQYF
d_gene: .
j_gene: TRBJ2-3
v_gene: TRBV4-1
abundance: .

CDR3nt: TGTGCCAGCAGCTTGGGTGGGCTCAATGAGCAGTTCTTC
CDR3aa: CASSLGGLNEQFF
d_gene: .
j_gene: TRBJ2-1
v_gene: TRBV5-6
abundance: .